The entry below describes one T cell receptor beta chain. Its antigen is unknown. Repertoires were generated with immunoSEQ multiplex PCR, while TCRdb's copy carries only in-frame clones and drops some. The sample has about 120,000 clones; 70% to 90% are singletons. The data are from a study of cytomegalovirus exposure and HLA in healthy donors. About the research overall: It was reported in a later analysis that the same platform had been used for the 110 or so validation repertoires as for the roughly 650 first-cohort repertoires.

Regarding the study as a whole: Some TCR beta chains (164 of them) were listed as cytomegalovirus-associated. Per published reports, the classifier diagnosed cytomegalovirus status with high specificity and sensitivity.

This CDR3 is built from 16 residues. The origin of this receptor is a young woman in good health and CMV-seropositive. The sample was PBMCs. The J gene is TRBJ2-2, the V gene TRBV21-1; TRBD1, the table's D call, was not compared with the DNA. TRBV21-1 is a recognized pseudogene. The chain's CDR3 is CASSSRDSPNTGELFF. CDR3 nucleotide sequence: TGTGCCAGCAGCTCTAGGGACAGCCCGAACACCGGGGAGCTGTTTTTT.